The rows below give T cell receptor beta chains drawn from one sample of a study of neurological immune-mediated disorders. Each CDR3 protein is one row after TCRdb ran MiXCR on the 5' RACE reads. The table shows roughly 50,000 distinct CDR3 sequences, with about a quarter occurring only once. The sample comprised PBMCs. These receptors were obtained from a woman in her 70s in good health. CDR3s include the opening cysteine and the closing phenylalanine or tryptophan. A D gene is named only where the DNA matches it firmly. Expanded clones are given a class, and other clones once, few, many or no size at all.

clone size	D gene	J gene	CDR3 length	V gene	CDR3 DNA	CDR3 protein
many	TRBD1	TRBJ1-2	16	TRBV6-6	TGTGCCAGCAGTCAGCAGGGGGCGGGCATTGACTATGGCTACACCTTC	CASSQQGAGIDYGYTF
many	-	TRBJ1-6	16	TRBV12-3/TRBV12-4	TGTGCCAGCACCGCTAGGTTTGGGGTTTTGAATTCACCCCTCCACTTT	CASTARFGVLNSPLHF
many	TRBD1	TRBJ2-5	15	TRBV20-1	TGCAGTGCGTTTAAGACAGGGGTGGGAGAAGAGACCCAGTACTTC	CSAFKTGVGEETQYF
many	-	TRBJ1-5	13	TRBV6-5	TGTGCCAGCAGACGGGACAACAATCAGCCCCAGCATTTT	CASRRDNNQPQHF
many	TRBD1	TRBJ2-1	14	TRBV29-1	TGCAGCGTTGCTAGGGGGACAGGTCGGGATGAGCAGTTCTTC	CSVARGTGRDEQFF
many	-	TRBJ1-1	11	TRBV29-1	TGCAGCGTTGTTGGCCCCACTGAAGCTTTCTTT	CSVVGPTEAFF
-	TRBD2	TRBJ2-1	16	TRBV4-2	TGTGCCAGCAGCCAAGACTCCCGCGGGACTAGTAGGAAGCAGTTCTTC	CASSQDSRGTSRKQFF
many	TRBD1	TRBJ1-2	15	TRBV5-1	TGCGCCAGCAGCTTGGGGACAGGAGGTGGCTATGGCTACACCTTC	CASSLGTGGGYGYTF
many	-	TRBJ2-1	16	TRBV20-1	TGCAGTGCTAGCGTCCCCCGTTGGGCTTCCTACAATGAGCAGTTCTTC	CSASVPRWASYNEQFF
many	-	TRBJ1-1	15	TRBV7-2	TGTGCCAGCAGCTTAGATTCGGGGAGGGGCACTGAAGCTTTCTTT	CASSLDSGRGTEAFF
many	TRBD1	TRBJ1-5	16	TRBV5-1	TGCGCCAGCAGCTTGGGATCAGGGGGCAGCAATCAGCCCCAGCATTTT	CASSLGSGGSNQPQHF
many	-	TRBJ2-5	12	TRBV20-1	TGCAGTGCTAGGTCACAGCAAGAGACCCAGTACTTC	CSARSQQETQYF
-	-	TRBJ2-6	16	TRBV7-3	TGTGCCAGCAGCCCGCGCTGGGGAGCCGGGGCCAACGTCCTGACTTTC	CASSPRWGAGANVLTF
many	-	TRBJ2-5	14	TRBV7-9	TGTGCCAGCAGCTTCTGGGCGGTCCAAGAGACCCAGTACTTC	CASSFWAVQETQYF
many	TRBD1	TRBJ1-4	15	TRBV7-2	TGTGCCAGCAGCTTAGTACAGGGGACTAATGAAAAACTGTTTTTT	CASSLVQGTNEKLFF
many	-	TRBJ1-1	14	TRBV20-1	TGCAGTGCCCTGTACCGTATTGGGAACACTGAAGCTTTCTTT	CSALYRIGNTEAFF
many	-	TRBJ1-5	16	TRBV15	TGTGCCACCAGCAGAGATCGGGGGATCGGCAATCAGCCCCAGCATTTT	CATSRDRGIGNQPQHF
few	-	TRBJ1-3	15	TRBV11-2	TGTGCCAGCAGCCCGACGAGATACTCTGGAAACACCATATATTTT	CASSPTRYSGNTIYF
many	-	TRBJ1-2	13	TRBV7-2	TGTGCCAGCAGCTTACTATCTAACTATGGCTACACCTTC	CASSLLSNYGYTF
many	-	TRBJ1-1	15	TRBV7-9	TGTGCCAGCAGCCTGCGGGGGCTCGTGAACACTGAAGCTTTCTTT	CASSLRGLVNTEAFF
-	-	TRBJ1-2	19	TRBV7-2	TGTGCCAGCAGCTTAGTTGGGGGGACAACCACCTTAGCTAACTATGGCTACACCTTC	CASSLVGGTTTLANYGYTF
many	TRBD1	TRBJ1-5	17	TRBV7-2	TGTGCCAGCAGCGCCAGGGGGCAGGTCGGGGGCAATCAGCCCCAGCATTTT	CASSARGQVGGNQPQHF
many	-	TRBJ2-7	14	TRBV5-1	TGCGCCAGCAGGCTTCGACGGGGACCCTACGAGCAGTACTTC	CASRLRRGPYEQYF
many	TRBD2	TRBJ2-1	16	TRBV5-1	TGCGCCAGCAGCTTGGAGGGACTAGCGGGAGACGGGGAGCAGTTCTTC	CASSLEGLAGDGEQFF
many	-	TRBJ2-1	14	TRBV20-1	TGCAGTGCTAGAGCGGGGAGCTCCTACAATGAGCAGTTCTTC	CSARAGSSYNEQFF
few	-	TRBJ1-5	13	TRBV20-1	TGCAGTGCGCCGCCGGAGGGCAATCAGCCCCAGCATTTT	CSAPPEGNQPQHF